Each of the 22 T cell receptor beta chains below was sequenced from the same sample in a study of blood T cells in healthy people across ages (dated by TCRdb to about 2015). Libraries were prepared through 5' RACE. These reads were obtained on an Illumina HiSeq 2500. A second PCR of roughly 7 to 12 cycles was performed with a sample-barcoded 5' primer and a J-beta primer mix. Clones were called with MiXCR by TCRdb after fastp trimmed the public reads at Q25, and only in-frame beta chains were retained. Every entry covers one CDR3 protein and lists the most common genes and DNA from its rows. The sample table shows around 800,000 distinct CDR3 sequences, and around 24% are seen once. The ten largest account for about 2.9% of the sample. These data were likewise used in another study, on T cells of mothers and their children.

The sample consisted of blood. These receptors came from a boy under 18 in good health.

This clonotype showed up just a few times. The CDR3 coding sequence is TGTGCCAGCAGATCCCTCGGGGGTGAGCAGTATTTT. It translates to CASRSLGGEQYF. This chain uses TRBV2 with TRBJ2-3; possible D gene TRBD2, 6 bases. The V gene's germline CDR1 is SNHLY and CDR2 FYNNEI. Trimming left V 6 bases short and J 11 bases short, with 15 bases between. The CDR3 has 12 residues.

This clonotype was found a few times. The J gene is TRBJ2-3, the V gene TRBV3-1; D possibly corresponds to TRBD2 (5 bases). This CDR3 is 14 amino acids long. V was cut by 1 base and J by 4 bases, with 9 bases left in between. CDR1 is LGHDT and CDR2 is YNNKEL in the germline V gene (reference sequence). The chain's CDR3 is CASSQAGFADTQYF. The DNA of the CDR3 is TGTGCCAGCAGCCAAGCGGGGTTCGCAGATACGCAGTATTTT.

The rearrangement joins TRBV5-5 to TRBJ1-1; D not resolved. The CDR3 covers 15 residues. V shed 0 bases and J shed 4 bases, with 13 bases lying between them. The V gene's germline CDR1 is SGHKS and CDR2 YYEKEE (reference sequence). The CDR3 DNA reads TGTGCCAGCAGCTTGGGTGGGTCCCGGGCCACTGAAGCTTTCTTT. Residues: CASSLGGSRATEAFF.

This clonotype was seen only a few times. The chain recombines TRBV30 with TRBJ2-5; TRBD1 is a possible D gene (5 bases). Per germline, CDR1 GTSNPN and CDR2 SVGIG (reference sequence). V lost 3 bases and J 4 bases, leaving 9 bases between the germline ends. This CDR3 spans 12 amino acids. CDR3 sequence (DNA): TGTGCCTGGAGAGGGGTACGAGAGACCCAGTACTTC. It is translated as CAWRGVRETQYF.

The chain couples TRBV5-6 to TRBJ2-5, with D hard to call. TRBJ2-1 explains the end of the DNA better; the J call may be wrong. Germline V lookup: CDR1 SGHDT, CDR2 YYEEEE. This CDR3 has 12 residues. The CDR3 is CASSTTRDEQFF. In DNA, the CDR3 is TGTGCCAGCAGCACCACCCGTGATGAGCAGTTCTTC.

This clonotype has more than one count but fewer than ten. The V call is TRBV15, the J call TRBJ2-5, with a weak D call TRBD2 (6 bases). The closer fit of TRBJ2-1 to the DNA end suggests the J call may be wrong. Germline assignment: CDR1 LNHNV and CDR2 YYDKDF (reference sequence). The length of the CDR3 is 16 residues. The CDR3 loop is CATSRDRGTDYNEQFF. CDR3 DNA sequence: TGTGCCACCAGCAGAGATCGGGGGACGGACTACAATGAGCAGTTCTTC.

This chain uses TRBV3-1 with TRBJ2-7; TRBD1 agrees at 7 bases. The V segment lost 2 bases and the J segment 1 base; nucleotides outside the gene matches: 2. The CDR3 is 14 amino acids. Germline CDR1 LGHDT, CDR2 YNNKEL (reference sequence). The CDR3 protein is CASSQPGQSYEQYF. CDR3 bases: TGTGCCAGCAGCCAACCGGGACAGTCCTACGAGCAGTACTTC.

Only a few counts were recorded for this clonotype. The chain employs TRBV3-1 and TRBJ2-7; 9 nucleotides align to TRBD1. The V and J ends lost 5 bases and 5 bases, in that order; junction bases with no gene match: 13. Germline CDR1 is LGHDT and CDR2 is YNNKEL (reference sequence). This CDR3 comprises 16 residues. CDR3 DNA sequence: TGTGCCAGCAGCTCGACCACTGGGACAGGGTACCACGAGCAGTACTTC. Amino acid sequence: CASSSTTGTGYHEQYF.

This clonotype was seen a few times. The chain recombines TRBV5-1 with TRBJ2-2; a possible D gene is TRBD1 (5 bases). V dropped 5 bases and J dropped 5 bases, with 19 bases sitting between them. CDR1 SGHRS and CDR2 YFSETQ come from the germline V gene. CDR3 length: 16 amino acids. Written as DNA, the CDR3 is TGCGCCAGCAGAGGAAAAGAGCAGGGTTGGACCGGGGAGCTGTTTTTT. Translation: CASRGKEQGWTGELFF.

In its sample, this clonotype was seen a few times. The chain carries TRBV6-1 and TRBJ2-5; unclear D gene. The DNA end favors TRBJ2-1, so the J call may be wrong. This CDR3 spans 17 amino acids. In germline, CDR1 is MNHNS, CDR2 SASEGT. CDR3 sequence reads: CASQKSSLRKVGNEQFF. CDR3 sequence (DNA): TGTGCCAGCCAGAAAAGCAGCCTCCGGAAGGTTGGCAATGAGCAGTTCTTC.

The chain employs TRBV12-3 or TRBV12-4 and TRBJ2-5; tentative D call: TRBD1 (6 bases). The J call is in doubt because the DNA end fits TRBJ2-7 better. The CDR3 covers 14 residues. CDR3 amino acids: CASTRGLEGPEQYF. CDR3 nucleotides: TGTGCCAGCACCAGGGGCCTCGAGGGGCCCGAGCAGTACTTC.

V is TRBV7-2 and J is TRBJ2-7; 8 bases are shared with TRBD1. This CDR3 has 14 amino acids. Looked up from germline, CDR1 is SGHTA and CDR2 is FQGNSA. Losses at the gene ends were 4 bases for V and 3 bases for J; bases not matched to a gene: 5. CDR3 DNA sequence: TGTGCCAGCAGCTCGATTACAGGGGGCTACGAGCAGTACTTC. As protein: CASSSITGGYEQYF.

This clonotype was detected ten times or more. V and J are TRBV3-1 and TRBJ2-7, with 11 nucleotides matching TRBD1. This CDR3 contains 15 residues. CDR1 and CDR2 from the germline V gene are LGHDT and YNNKEL (reference sequence). The V gene end was trimmed by 4 bases and the J gene end by 2 bases; junction bases not matched to a gene: 4. CDR3 residues: CASSLRDRGAYEQYF. CDR3 bases: TGTGCCAGCAGCCTCCGGGACAGGGGGGCCTACGAGCAGTACTTC.

The chain has TRBV6-5 and TRBJ1-3; TRBD1 aligns across 11 bases. Germline trimming cut 6 bases from V and 8 bases from J; bases unmatched to any gene: 3. This CDR3 contains 13 residues. Germline V gives CDR1 MNHEY, CDR2 SVGAGI. The CDR3 region has the DNA TGTGCCAGCAGGAGGGACAGGGGGGACACCATATATTTT. This sequence encodes CASRRDRGDTIYF.

The rearrangement links TRBV29-1 to TRBJ1-1, with 9 nucleotides matching TRBD1. J gave up 1 base and V 6 bases, and 3 bases lay outside the gene matches. Germline-derived CDR1 and CDR2 are SQVTM and ANQGSEA. CDR3 length: 13 amino acids. The CDR3 protein is CSVQTGGNTEAFF. DNA for the CDR3: TGCAGCGTACAGACAGGGGGGAACACTGAAGCTTTCTTT.

In its sample, this clonotype was seen many times. This chain uses TRBV9 with TRBJ2-5; TRBD2 matches at 7 bases. The CDR3 sequence is 14 residues long. V was clipped by 0 bases and J by 5 bases; unmatched bases: 4. Germline V gives CDR1 SGDLS, CDR2 YYNGEE. The CDR3 coding sequence is TGTGCCAGCAGCGTAGGGGGGGGAGGGGAGACCCAGTACTTC. Encoded protein: CASSVGGGGETQYF.

The chain recombines TRBV6-1 with TRBJ1-1; TRBD1 is a possible D gene (5 bases). This CDR3 spans 15 amino acids. V lost 3 bases, J lost 1 base, and 12 bases lay in between. Germline V gives CDR1 MNHNS, CDR2 SASEGT. CDR3 bases: TGTGCCAGCAGTGATGCGGGGGAGTGGAACACTGAAGCTTTCTTT. Translated, it gives CASSDAGEWNTEAFF.

The chain has TRBV27 and TRBJ2-7; no firm D call. Between the trimmed V and J ends, which lost 6 bases and 2 bases, there was a span of 11 bases. Germline V CDR1 and CDR2: MNHEY, SMNVEV (reference sequence). This CDR3 is built from 13 residues. The CDR3 DNA sequence: TGTGCCAGCAGACGCGGCAGAGCCTACGAGCAGTACTTC. Its protein product is CASRRGRAYEQYF.

This clonotype was picked up a small number of times. The V call is TRBV29-1, the J call TRBJ2-2; D is possibly TRBD2 (5 bases). The CDR3 covers 11 residues. V shed 5 bases and J shed 13 bases, with 14 bases lying between them. CDR1 and CDR2 from the germline V gene are SQVTM and ANQGSEA. CDR3 bases: TGCAGCGTTATCCTCGAGGGCGGGCTGTTTTTT. This codes for CSVILEGGLFF.

This clonotype was seen ten or more times. The chain employs TRBV5-4 and TRBJ2-1; TRBD1 agrees at 10 bases. Germline loops: CDR1 SGHNT, CDR2 YYREEE (reference sequence). CDR3 length equals 15 residues. Trimming removed 3 bases from V and 3 bases from J; junction bases left unmatched: 3. DNA for the CDR3: TGTGCCAGCAGCTCCGGGACAGGGGTCTACAATGAGCAGTTCTTC. This gives the protein CASSSGTGVYNEQFF.

This clonotype came up a few times. The rearrangement uses TRBV20-1 and TRBJ2-5, with D possibly TRBD1 on 5 matching bases. The J call may be incorrect, as the DNA end agrees better with TRBJ2-7. The germline V gene encodes CDR1 DFQATT and CDR2 SNEGSKA (reference sequence). The length of the CDR3 is 16 residues. The CDR3 DNA follows: TGCAGTGCTAGAGAAGGAAGAGACAGCCTAAGCGCCGAGCAGTACTTC. Translation: CSAREGRDSLSAEQYF.

This clonotype was detected a few times. This sequence joins TRBV6-2 or TRBV6-3 and TRBJ2-1; D tentatively reads TRBD1 or TRBD2 (6 bases each). The V and J ends lost 2 bases and 12 bases respectively, with 17 bases between them. The CDR3 covers 14 residues. Germline CDR1 and CDR2: MNHEY and SVGEGT. CDR3 in DNA: TGTGCCAGCAGTTACCTCGGGGGCGCGGGTGGGCAGTTCTTC. Translated, it gives CASSYLGGAGGQFF.